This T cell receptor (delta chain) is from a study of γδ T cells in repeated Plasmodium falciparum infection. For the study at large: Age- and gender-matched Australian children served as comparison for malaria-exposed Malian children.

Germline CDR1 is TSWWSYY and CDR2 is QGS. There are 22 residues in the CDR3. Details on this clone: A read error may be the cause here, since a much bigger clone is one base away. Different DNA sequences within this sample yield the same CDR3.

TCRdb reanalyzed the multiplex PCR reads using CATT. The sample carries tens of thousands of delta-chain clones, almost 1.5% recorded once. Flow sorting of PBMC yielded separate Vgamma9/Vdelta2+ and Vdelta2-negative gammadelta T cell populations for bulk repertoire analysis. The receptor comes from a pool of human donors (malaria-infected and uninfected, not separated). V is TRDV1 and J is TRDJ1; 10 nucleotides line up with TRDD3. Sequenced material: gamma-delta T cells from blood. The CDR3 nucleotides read TGTGCTCTTGGGTCCTACACTTCCTCCTTCCTCCTACTGGGGGATCACACCGATAAACTCATCTTC. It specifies CALGSYTSSFLLLGDHTDKLIF.